This T cell receptor (beta chain) is drawn from a study of cytomegalovirus exposure and HLA in healthy donors. In the study overall: Within the Caucasian-associated ancestry cluster were 65% to 85% of the approximately 400 genotyped donors. Whole-study findings and limits: Judged likely to be a sequencing artifact was a cluster of highly shared sequence variants.

The study ran its PCR with 60 Vbeta and 13 Jbeta primers. Profiling relied on immunoSEQ multiplex PCR, and the TCRdb table lists in-frame clones only, not all of them. The data hold fewer than 130,000 clones, with 60% to 85% observed a single time. The CDR3 totals 14 residues. CDR1 and CDR2 (germline): SGHRS, YFSETQ. The V gene lost 3 bases and the J gene lost 2 bases, with 12 bases spanning the gap. A note on this clone: Antigen unknown.

This TCR was recovered from a female donor in good health and CMV-seropositive. Sample: PBMCs. The genes are TRBV5-1 and TRBJ2-7; D gene unclear. In DNA, the CDR3 is TGCGCCAGCAGCTGGAGTGGTGGCGCCTACGAGCAGTACTTC. This gives the protein CASSWSGGAYEQYF.